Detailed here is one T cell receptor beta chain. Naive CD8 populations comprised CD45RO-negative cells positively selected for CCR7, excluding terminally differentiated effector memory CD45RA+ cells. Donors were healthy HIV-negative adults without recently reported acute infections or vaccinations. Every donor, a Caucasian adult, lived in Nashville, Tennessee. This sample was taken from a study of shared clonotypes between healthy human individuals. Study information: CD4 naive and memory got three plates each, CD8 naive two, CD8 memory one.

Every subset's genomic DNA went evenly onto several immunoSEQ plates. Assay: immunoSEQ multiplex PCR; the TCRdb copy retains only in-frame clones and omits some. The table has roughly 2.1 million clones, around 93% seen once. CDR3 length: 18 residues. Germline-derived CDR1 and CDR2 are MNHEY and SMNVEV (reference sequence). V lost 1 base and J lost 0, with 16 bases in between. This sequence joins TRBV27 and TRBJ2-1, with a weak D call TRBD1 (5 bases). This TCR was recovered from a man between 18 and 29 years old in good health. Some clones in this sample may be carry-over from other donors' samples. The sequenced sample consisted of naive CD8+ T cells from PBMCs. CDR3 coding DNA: TGTGCCAGCAGTTTATTGCGGCCGACAGCCGTCTCCTACAATGAGCAGTTCTTC. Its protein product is CASSLLRPTAVSYNEQFF.